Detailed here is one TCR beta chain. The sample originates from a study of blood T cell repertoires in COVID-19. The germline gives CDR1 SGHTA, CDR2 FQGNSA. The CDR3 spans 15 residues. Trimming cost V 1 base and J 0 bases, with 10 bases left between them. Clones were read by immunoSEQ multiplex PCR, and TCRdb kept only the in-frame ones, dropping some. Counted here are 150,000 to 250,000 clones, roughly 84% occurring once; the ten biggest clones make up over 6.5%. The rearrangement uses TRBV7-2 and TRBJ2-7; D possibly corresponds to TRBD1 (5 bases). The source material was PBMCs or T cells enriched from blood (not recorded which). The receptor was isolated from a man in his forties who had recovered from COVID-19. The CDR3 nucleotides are TGTGCCAGCAGCTTAGTGGTGGACATCTCCTACGAGCAGTACTTC. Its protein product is CASSLVVDISYEQYF.